This T cell receptor beta chain was captured in a study of T-cell memory formation after mild COVID-19. Findings of the study overall: The finding that pre-infection memory included some responding clones suggested that cross-reactive memory joined. Among clones peaking at day 37 in the second wave, SARS-CoV-2 specificity remained unconfirmed.

This clonotype appeared a few times. Its specificity is unknown. MiXCR, applied by TCRdb to the 5' RACE reads, yields one record per CDR3 protein. The sample yields approximately 490,000 distinct CDR3 sequences, roughly 22% seen once. Trimming removed 1 base from V and 2 bases from J; junction bases left unmatched: 6. The CDR3 is 16 residues long. The germline gives CDR1 SGHKS, CDR2 YYEKEE (reference sequence). V is TRBV5-5 and J is TRBJ2-7, with 10 bases lining up with TRBD2. Sequenced: PBMCs or a T cell subset sorted from them (not recorded which). This TCR came from an adult woman who had mild COVID-19 (a few samples of this study predate the infection). Cell type and time point are not known. This CDR3 is CASSLSWTSGTYEQYF. The CDR3 nucleotides are TGTGCCAGCAGCTTGTCCTGGACTAGCGGAACCTACGAGCAGTACTTC.